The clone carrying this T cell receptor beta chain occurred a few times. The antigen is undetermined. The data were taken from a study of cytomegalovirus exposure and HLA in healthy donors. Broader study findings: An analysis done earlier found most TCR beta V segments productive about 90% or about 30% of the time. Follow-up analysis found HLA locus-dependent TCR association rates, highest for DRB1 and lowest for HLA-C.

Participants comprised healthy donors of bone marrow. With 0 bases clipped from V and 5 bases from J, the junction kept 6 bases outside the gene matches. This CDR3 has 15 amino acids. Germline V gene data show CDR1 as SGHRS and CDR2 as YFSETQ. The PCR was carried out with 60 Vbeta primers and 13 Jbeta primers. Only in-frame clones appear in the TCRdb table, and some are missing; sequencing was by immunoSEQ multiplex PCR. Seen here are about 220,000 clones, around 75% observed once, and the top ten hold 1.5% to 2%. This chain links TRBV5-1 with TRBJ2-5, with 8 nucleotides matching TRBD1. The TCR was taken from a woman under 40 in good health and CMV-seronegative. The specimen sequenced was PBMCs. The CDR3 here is CASSLEPDRAETQYF. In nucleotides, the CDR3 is TGCGCCAGCAGCTTGGAACCGGACAGGGCCGAGACCCAGTACTTC.